The clone carrying this TCR beta chain was detected only once. What it recognizes is unknown. The sample originates from a study of shared clonotypes between healthy human individuals. As for the study in general: In total, the donors were two women and a few men aged 18 to 49. Three plates were used per donor for CD4 naive, three for CD4 memory, two for CD8 naive and one for CD8 memory. Findings and caveats of the study: Despite large depth, rarefaction showed incomplete sorted-subset sequencing.

This CDR3 contains 14 residues. Germline assignment: CDR1 MDHEN and CDR2 SYDVKM. The ends lost 3 bases at V and 4 bases at J; junction bases unmatched: 3. Naivety among CD8 cells was defined by CD45RO negativity and positive CCR7 selection, thereby excluding terminally differentiated effector memory CD45RA+ cells. The table came from immunoSEQ multiplex PCR; TCRdb's copy has only in-frame clones and leaves some out. The sample has about 2.1 million clones, roughly 95% seen once. The receptor was isolated from a man younger than 30 in good health. Some clones in this sample may be carry-over from other donors' samples. Sequenced: naive CD8+ T cells from PBMCs. V and J are TRBV28 and TRBJ2-7, with 10 nucleotides matching TRBD1. CDR3 DNA: TGTGCCAGCAGTTTGGGACAGGGGCGGTACGAGCAGTACTTC. This codes for CASSLGQGRYEQYF.